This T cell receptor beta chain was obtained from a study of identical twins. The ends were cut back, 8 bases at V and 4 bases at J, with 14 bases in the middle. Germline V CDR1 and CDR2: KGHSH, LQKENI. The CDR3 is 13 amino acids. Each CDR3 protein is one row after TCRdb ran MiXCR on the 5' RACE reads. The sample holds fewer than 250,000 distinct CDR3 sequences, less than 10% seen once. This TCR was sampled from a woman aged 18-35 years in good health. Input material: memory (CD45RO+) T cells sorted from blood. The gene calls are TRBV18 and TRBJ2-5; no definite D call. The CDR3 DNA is TGTGCCAGCGCGGTCGGGCGCGGAGAGACCCAGTACTTC. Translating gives CASAVGRGETQYF.